This T cell receptor (beta chain) was captured by sequencing in a study of T cell repertoires and HLA-DP antigens (dated by TCRdb to 2017 to 2018). Regarding the complete study: The study used an in vitro model of CD4+ T cell alloreactivity in which transduced HeLa cells presented allogeneic HLA-DP. The two alloantigens modelled structurally similar versus dissimilar alloantigens, differing from self at one and over nine peptide-binding groove amino acids, respectively. The three donors, two male and one female, ranged from the 18-to-29 to the 60-to-69 age band. The average DNA input was approximately 0.2 ug for sorted CD137+CD4+ samples versus 900 to 1,500 ng for pre-culture CD4+ samples.

Magnetic bead negative selection was used to isolate untouched CD4+ T cells from Ficoll-separated PBMC, with purity averaging nearly 98%. Magnetic beads were used to isolate untouched CD4+ T cells from Ficoll-separated PBMC, giving about 97.7% purity with negligible CD8+ contamination. Donors were a few healthy blood donors whose buffy coats supplied peripheral blood mononuclear cells. CMV seronegative status was shared by all three donors. The DNeasy Blood & Tissue Kit was used for extraction of genomic DNA. Genomic DNA from sorted CD137+CD4+ cells and from pre-culture CD4+ baseline samples of each subject was subjected to TCRB sequencing. For this clone: The antigen it binds to is not known. No per-base quality is available; no much larger clone lies one base away.

The immunoSEQ multiplex PCR, with forward primers for 54 TRBV segments and reverse primers for 13 TRBJ segments, was used to amplify TCRB CDR3 regions. Deep resolution, with a target of 200,000 or so T cell genomes, was applied to the sequencing of pre-culture CD4+ samples. Sequencing of the amplicons was done on an Illumina HiSeq System, giving 87 bp reads that spanned the CDR3. The authors processed their data as follows. PCR and sequencing errors in the reads were corrected, and alignment to IMGT reference sequences was used to define CDR3 regions. Synthetic template pools were used to estimate template counts and unique rearrangement counts. Clonality was computed by subtracting Pielou's evenness from 1. Richness was estimated with the Daley-Smith estimator. Morisita's index was used to measure repertoire overlap. Clones found in cultured samples but undetected in the pre-culture repertoire of the corresponding donor were defined as low-abundance clones. Drawn from immuneACCESS, this table holds only the in-frame rearrangements with V and J called that TCRdb kept. Clones are partly lost; checked studies trace under half to an unresolved V gene and leave the rest unexplained. The V and J calls and clone size were taken over from that table, and D and trimming were inferred from the DNA. In all, the sample holds some 110,000 clones, and 80% to 95% of those were seen once. The top ten hold approximately 0.29% of the sample.

The research as a whole found: Average cumulative frequency of clones undetected before culture was 35% to 40% against one allele and around 51% against the other. Similar clonality (about 0.39) was observed for sorted CD137+ cells against both alloantigens, and this clonality was much higher than that observed in pre-culture samples (approximately 0.041). Naive and memory CD4+ repertoires were not analysed separately. Limitations were identified as the inclusion of only a few donors, the use of a non-physiological HeLa antigen-presenting system, and the use of total CD4+ responder cells.

Inclusive of the bounding cysteine and phenylalanine, the CDR3 is 13 residues long. The only DNA kept is the CDR3, 39 bases in frame from the first base. At the junction V is shortened by 5 bases and J by 4 bases; bases outside the gene matches: 4. As encoded in the germline V gene, CDR1 is SGHDT while CDR2 is YYEEEE. The clonotype was recovered from a young woman in good health and CMV-seronegative. The chain couples TRBV5-6 to TRBJ2-5, with 8 bases aligning to TRBD2. The sample was CD4+ T cells from PBMCs. The CDR3 here reads CASSFTSGETQYF. Read as DNA, the sequence is TGTGCCAGCAGTTTTACTAGCGGAGAGACCCAGTACTTC.